A selection of T cell receptor beta chains follows, all from one sample in a study of shared T cell receptors in the human thymus. Some clones are missing from TCRdb's copy, which holds only in-frame ones; the method was immunoSEQ multiplex PCR. The sample gives about 500,000 clones, 78% of which show up once; about 0.014% is in the top ten. The same sample was also studied in work on human thymus T cells.

Input material: thymocytes. The receptors shown here come from a boy younger than two with a congenital heart defect. Both conserved end residues are part of each CDR3. The D gene is left open where the match is weak. Size values are once, few and many counts, or a class for expanded clones, and some rows have none.

v_call	d_call	j_call	clone_size	cdr3_nt	cdr3_aa
TRBV5-1	TRBD2	TRBJ2-2	-	TGCGCCAGCAGCTTGATTTATGGGACTACTAACACCGGGGAGCTGTTTTTT	CASSLIYGTTNTGELFF
TRBV29-1	TRBD1	TRBJ2-7	-	TGCAGCGTGACAGGGGGCGTAGAGCAGTACTTC	CSVTGGVEQYF
TRBV20-1	-	TRBJ2-7	-	TGCAGTGCCGTGACTCGCTACGAGCAGTACTTC	CSAVTRYEQYF
TRBV4-2	TRBD1	TRBJ1-4	-	TGTGCCAGCAGCCAACCCGGGACAGGGGGTGGGCACGGAAAACTGTTTTTT	CASSQPGTGGGHGKLFF
TRBV18	TRBD1	TRBJ2-3	-	TGTGCCAGCTCACCGACGGGGTGGCGGACAGGGGTCACAGATACGCAGTATTTT	CASSPTGWRTGVTDTQYF
TRBV4-3	TRBD2	TRBJ2-7	few	TGCGCCAGCAGCCAGACCGGCCCAGCGGGAGGGCCCAACGAGCAGTACTTC	CASSQTGPAGGPNEQYF
TRBV9	TRBD2	TRBJ2-5	-	TGTGCCAGCAGCGTAGGCCTAGCGGACGAAGAGACCCAGTACTTC	CASSVGLADEETQYF
TRBV28	TRBD2	TRBJ2-3	-	TGTGCCAGCAGTTTATTCCTCACTAGCGGCAAAAGCACAGATACGCAGTATTTT	CASSLFLTSGKSTDTQYF
TRBV7-9	TRBD1	TRBJ2-5	once	TGTGCCAGCAGCCCCAGACAGGGGCTAGAGACCCAGTACTTC	CASSPRQGLETQYF
TRBV27	TRBD1	TRBJ2-7	-	TGTGCCAGCGGGGCGGACAGGGGAATCTACGAGCAGTACTTC	CASGADRGIYEQYF
TRBV27	TRBD1	TRBJ1-1	-	TGTGCCAGCAGTTTATACGGGACAGGCGGGATCAACACTGAAGCTTTCTTT	CASSLYGTGGINTEAFF
TRBV11-2	TRBD1	TRBJ1-4	-	TGTGCCAGCAGCTACAGGGGAGGCCGTTGGGAAAAACTGTTTTTT	CASSYRGGRWEKLFF
TRBV5-1	TRBD1	TRBJ2-5	-	TGCGCCAGCAGCTGCAGGGGGCGCGCGGAGACCCAGTACTTC	CASSCRGRAETQYF
TRBV7-9	-	TRBJ2-7	-	TGTGCCAGCAGCTTAGCCCCAGGCTACGAGCAGTACTTC	CASSLAPGYEQYF
TRBV2	TRBD2	TRBJ2-1	-	TGTGCCAGCAGTGAACAGCGGGAGACCTACAATGAGCAGTTCTTC	CASSEQRETYNEQFF
TRBV27	-	TRBJ2-7	-	TGTGCCAGCAGTTTATCCCCTAAAACAGGGAAACCCTACGAGCAGTACTTC	CASSLSPKTGKPYEQYF
TRBV7-8	-	TRBJ2-2	-	TGTGCCAGCAGCTTTCGGGGGAACATGCGGACCGGGGAGCTGTTTTTT	CASSFRGNMRTGELFF
TRBV29-1	TRBD1	TRBJ2-1	-	TGCAGCATCCCGGGACAGGGTCTTTCATCCTACAATGAGCAGTTCTTC	CSIPGQGLSSYNEQFF
TRBV6-5	-	TRBJ1-3	few	TGTGCCAGCAGTTACCTCAGGGGCTCTGGAAACACCATATATTTT	CASSYLRGSGNTIYF
TRBV11-3	TRBD2	TRBJ2-7	-	TGTGCCAGCAGCTTAGAGGATCGGGAGACTAGCCCATCTGGGAACGAGCAGTACTTC	CASSLEDRETSPSGNEQYF
TRBV29-1	TRBD1	TRBJ1-6	-	TGCAGCCTAGGGACAGGGAATTCACCCCTCCACTTT	CSLGTGNSPLHF
TRBV27	-	TRBJ1-2	-	TGTGCCAGCAGTTTAGAGGGAGGGCAGGATGGCTACACCTTC	CASSLEGGQDGYTF
TRBV15	TRBD2	TRBJ2-2	once	TGTGCCACCAGCAGGGGCTACGGGGGAGGGCCCTTCACCGGGGAGCTGTTTTTT	CATSRGYGGGPFTGELFF
TRBV27	TRBD1	TRBJ1-2	-	TGTGCCAGCAGGCTTGCTCAGGGGGCGAGATATGGCTACACCTTC	CASRLAQGARYGYTF
TRBV19	TRBD2	TRBJ2-7	-	TGTGCCAGTAGTAACTTAGAGCGGGAGGCCAACACTCGGGAGCAGTACTTC	CASSNLEREANTREQYF
TRBV10-3	TRBD2	TRBJ2-1	-	TGTGCCATCAGTGACGGCGGGAGTAGTTCCTACAATGAGCAGTTCTTC	CAISDGGSSSYNEQFF
TRBV6-1	TRBD1	TRBJ2-7	-	TGTGCCAGCAGTAATACAGGGGGCGCGTACGAGCAGTACTTC	CASSNTGGAYEQYF
TRBV30	TRBD2	TRBJ2-5	-	TGTGCCTGGAGTGGAAGGGGGGCTAGCGGGAGACGAGAGACCCAGTACTTC	CAWSGRGASGRRETQYF
TRBV21-1	-	TRBJ1-5	-	TGTGCCAGCAGCAAAGAGCCGGGTCTAAGGCAGCCCCAGCATTTT	CASSKEPGLRQPQHF
TRBV5-6	-	TRBJ1-5	few	TGTGCCAGCAGCTCGGCTGCGCAGGGGATCAATCAGCCCCAGCATTTT	CASSSAAQGINQPQHF
TRBV11-2	-	TRBJ2-5	-	TGTGCCAGCAGCCCGCCGGCAGGACAAGAGACCCAGTACTTC	CASSPPAGQETQYF
TRBV27	-	TRBJ2-7	-	TGTGCCAGCAACACCGCAGGCCCTCCCCACGAGCAGTACTTC	CASNTAGPPHEQYF
TRBV27	TRBD1	TRBJ2-2	-	TGTGCCAGCAGCAGGGACAGGGAGCCATCAGGGTTAGGGCTGTTTTTT	CASSRDREPSGLGLFF
TRBV30	TRBD1	TRBJ2-3	-	TGTGCCTGGGACCGGGACAGGGGCCGCCCCACGCAGTATTTT	CAWDRDRGRPTQYF
TRBV10-3	TRBD1	TRBJ2-1	-	TGTGCCATCAGAGGCGGACAGGGGCAGGAGCAGTTCTTC	CAIRGGQGQEQFF
TRBV13	TRBD2	TRBJ2-3	-	TGTGCCAGCAGCCACCGACTAGCGGGAGCCCCAGATACGCAGTATTTT	CASSHRLAGAPDTQYF
TRBV29-1	TRBD2	TRBJ2-7	-	TGCAGCGTTGCTAGCGGACCTCCCTACGAGCAGTACTTC	CSVASGPPYEQYF
TRBV11-2	TRBD2	TRBJ2-3	few	TGTGCCAGCAGCTTAGTGGGGACTAGAGACACAGATACGCAGTATTTT	CASSLVGTRDTDTQYF
TRBV7-2	TRBD1	TRBJ1-1	few	TGTGCCAGCAGCTATGGCCGGGACAGGGACACTGAAGCTTTCTTT	CASSYGRDRDTEAFF
TRBV25-1	-	TRBJ2-3	-	TGTGCCAGCAGTGAATATTTTGGGGGCAGGGGCACAGATACGCAGTATTTT	CASSEYFGGRGTDTQYF
TRBV21-1	-	TRBJ2-5	-	TGTGCCAGCAGCCAGCGGGAGTGGGAGACCCAGTACTTC	CASSQREWETQYF
TRBV15	-	TRBJ2-5	-	TGTGCCACCAGCCCCCCGCCCCGGGACTGGCACTACCAAGAGACCCAGTACTTC	CATSPPPRDWHYQETQYF
TRBV29-1	TRBD2	TRBJ2-7	-	TGCAGCGTTGAAGGGGGTGCGGGAGGAGCCCCCTACGAGCAGTACTTC	CSVEGGAGGAPYEQYF
TRBV5-5	TRBD1	TRBJ1-2	-	TGTGCCAGCAGCTTGGGACAGGGGCCCCTCTATGGCTACACCTTC	CASSLGQGPLYGYTF
TRBV18	-	TRBJ2-7	-	TGTGCCAGCTCACCACCGACCCGGCGGCGGGAGCAGTACTTC	CASSPPTRRREQYF
TRBV7-9	TRBD2	TRBJ2-7	-	TGTGCCAGCAGCTCCGGACTAGCGGGAGTGCGAGGGTACGAGCAGTACTTC	CASSSGLAGVRGYEQYF
TRBV15	-	TRBJ2-5	-	TGTGCCACCAGCAGAGACGTTTCGGACAGCCGGGCGTCGGAGAAAGGGGACCAAGAGACCCAGTACTTC	CATSRDVSDSRASEKGDQETQYF
TRBV28	TRBD2	TRBJ2-7	few	TGTGCCAGCAGTCCCACTGGACTAGCGGGAATCCACGAGCAGTACTTC	CASSPTGLAGIHEQYF
TRBV6-1	TRBD2	TRBJ2-1	-	TGTGCCAGCAGTGATAGCGGGATTGGTGATGAGCAGTTCTTC	CASSDSGIGDEQFF
TRBV14	TRBD2	TRBJ2-5	few	TGTGCCAGCAGCCAAACGGGGGGGCGTGGGGAGACCCAGTACTTC	CASSQTGGRGETQYF
TRBV5-4	-	TRBJ2-5	-	TGTGCCAGCAGGCAGGCTGAGGGTTTCCAAGAGACCCAGTACTTC	CASRQAEGFQETQYF
TRBV7-9	TRBD1	TRBJ1-1	few	TGTGCCAGCAGCTTAGATCCGACAGGGGAGGCTTTCTTT	CASSLDPTGEAFF
TRBV7-9	TRBD1	TRBJ2-2	-	TGTGCCAGCAACTTTCAAAGCAAGGACAGGGGGACCACCGGGGAGCTGTTTTTT	CASNFQSKDRGTTGELFF
TRBV19	-	TRBJ1-2	few	TGTGCCAGTAGTCCTTCGGACAGCCATGGCTACACCTTC	CASSPSDSHGYTF